These T cell receptor beta chains were read from a single sample in a study of blood T cell repertoires in COVID-19. Here immunoSEQ multiplex PCR was the method, and the copy in TCRdb shows in-frame clones only, minus some. The sample carries more than 110,000 clones, 86% recorded once. Sequencing was performed on PBMCs or T cells enriched from blood (not recorded which). These receptors all stem from a man over 45 who had recovered from COVID-19. CDR3s include the opening cysteine and the closing phenylalanine or tryptophan. A D gene is named only where the DNA matches it firmly. Size is omitted from some rows. Given values are once, few, many or a class for expanded clones.

CDR3: CASSQDFKLYGYTF
DNA: TGCGCCAGCAGCCAAGATTTCAAACTCTATGGCTACACCTTC
J: TRBJ1-2
V: TRBV4-3
D: NA
size: NA
length: 14

CDR3: CASSQEKTGTYGYTF
DNA: TGTGCCAGCAGCCAAGAGAAGACAGGGACCTATGGCTACACCTTC
J: TRBJ1-2
V: TRBV4-2
D: TRBD1
size: NA
length: 15

CDR3: CAISPGSTDTQYF
DNA: TGTGCCATCAGTCCGGGAAGCACAGATACGCAGTATTTT
J: TRBJ2-3
V: TRBV10-3
D: NA
size: NA
length: 13

CDR3: CASSLAGIGELFF
DNA: TGTGCCAGCAGCTTGGCAGGGATCGGGGAGCTGTTTTTT
J: TRBJ2-2
V: TRBV5-6
D: NA
size: NA
length: 13

CDR3: CASSLGRARAGNTIYF
DNA: TGTGCCAGCAGTTTGGGCCGGGCGAGGGCCGGAAACACCATATATTTT
J: TRBJ1-3
V: TRBV11-2
D: NA
size: few
length: 16

CDR3: CASSINTGGGLHF
DNA: TGTGCCAGCAGTATCAACACTGGCGGGGGCCTCCACTTT
J: TRBJ1-6
V: TRBV6-2/TRBV6-3
D: NA
size: NA
length: 13

CDR3: CASSLTPLRAGIKYNEQFF
DNA: TGTGCCAGCAGCTTGACCCCATTACGAGCGGGCATTAAGTACAATGAGCAGTTCTTC
J: TRBJ2-1
V: TRBV5-4
D: NA
size: NA
length: 19

CDR3: CASSLTTSDNEQFF
DNA: TGCGCCAGCAGCCTGACGACTAGCGACAATGAGCAGTTCTTC
J: TRBJ2-1
V: TRBV5-1
D: TRBD2
size: NA
length: 14

CDR3: CASSQQAGSGANVLTF
DNA: TGTGCCAGCAGCCAGCAAGCAGGGTCTGGGGCCAACGTCCTGACTTTC
J: TRBJ2-6
V: TRBV4-2
D: NA
size: NA
length: 16

CDR3: CASLLQIGSTQYF
DNA: TGTGCCAGCCTACTCCAGATCGGGAGTACGCAGTATTTT
J: TRBJ2-3
V: TRBV2
D: NA
size: NA
length: 13

CDR3: CASSLSGHSPGQPQHF
DNA: TGTGCCAGCAGCTTGAGTGGACATTCGCCAGGGCAGCCCCAGCATTTT
J: TRBJ1-5
V: TRBV28
D: NA
size: NA
length: 16

CDR3: CASMDLAGGPEAQYF
DNA: TGCGCCAGCATGGACCTAGCGGGAGGGCCGGAGGCGCAGTATTTT
J: TRBJ2-3
V: TRBV5-1
D: TRBD2
size: NA
length: 15

CDR3: CASRPRTDGVGELFF
DNA: TGTGCCAGCAGGCCTCGGACGGACGGGGTCGGGGAGCTGTTTTTT
J: TRBJ2-2
V: TRBV11-2
D: NA
size: NA
length: 15

CDR3: CASSQIPEGTEAFF
DNA: TGTGCCAGCAGTCAAATTCCGGAGGGCACTGAAGCTTTCTTT
J: TRBJ1-1
V: TRBV6-5
D: NA
size: NA
length: 14

CDR3: CASSFGDPRDRGRMTEAFF
DNA: TGTGCCAGCAGCTTTGGGGATCCGCGGGACAGGGGGCGGATGACTGAAGCTTTCTTT
J: TRBJ1-1
V: TRBV6-9
D: TRBD1
size: NA
length: 19

CDR3: CASSSLLTSGKNTGELFF
DNA: TGTGCCAGCAGCTCCCTCCTGACTAGCGGGAAGAACACCGGGGAGCTGTTTTTT
J: TRBJ2-2
V: TRBV5-8
D: TRBD2
size: NA
length: 18

CDR3: CASSQATLHTEAFF
DNA: TGTGCCAGCAGCCAAGCCACCCTACACACTGAAGCTTTCTTT
J: TRBJ1-1
V: TRBV3-1/TRBV3-2
D: NA
size: NA
length: 14

CDR3: CASSSGTSQYEQFF
DNA: TGTGCCAGCAGCTCCGGGACTAGCCAGTATGAGCAGTTCTTC
J: TRBJ2-1
V: TRBV7-8
D: TRBD2
size: NA
length: 14

CDR3: CASSSVANSPLHF
DNA: TGTGCCAGCAGTTCAGTGGCCAATTCACCCCTCCACTTT
J: TRBJ1-6
V: TRBV28
D: NA
size: NA
length: 13

CDR3: CASSEEQGKPGANVLTF
DNA: TGTGCCAGCAGTGAGGAACAGGGTAAACCTGGGGCCAACGTCCTGACTTTC
J: TRBJ2-6
V: TRBV6-2/TRBV6-3
D: NA
size: NA
length: 17

CDR3: CASSLLGTGGQPQHF
DNA: TGTGCCAGCAGTTTGTTAGGGACAGGGGGCCAGCCCCAGCATTTT
J: TRBJ1-5
V: TRBV27
D: TRBD1
size: NA
length: 15

CDR3: CASSLGMTGGKYNSPLHF
DNA: TGCGCCAGCAGCTTGGGAATGACAGGGGGGAAGTATAATTCACCCCTCCACTTT
J: TRBJ1-6
V: TRBV5-1
D: TRBD1
size: NA
length: 18

CDR3: CASSLVARGGYGYTF
DNA: TGTGCCAGCAGCTTAGTGGCCAGGGGTGGCTATGGCTACACCTTC
J: TRBJ1-2
V: TRBV11-2
D: NA
size: NA
length: 15

CDR3: CASSPSRGANSNQPQHF
DNA: TGTGCCAGTAGTCCGTCCAGGGGGGCTAATAGCAATCAGCCCCAGCATTTT
J: TRBJ1-5
V: TRBV19
D: TRBD1
size: once
length: 17

CDR3: CTSSYWTSGNTGELFF
DNA: TGCACCAGCAGCTACTGGACTAGCGGGAACACCGGGGAGCTGTTTTTT
J: TRBJ2-2
V: TRBV1
D: NA
size: NA
length: 16

CDR3: CASSSRLIRGNTEAFF
DNA: TGTGCCAGCAGTTCCAGATTGATCAGGGGGAACACTGAAGCTTTCTTT
J: TRBJ1-1
V: TRBV6-2/TRBV6-3
D: NA
size: NA
length: 16

CDR3: CASSSLARGTDTQYF
DNA: TGCGCCAGCAGCTCACTAGCGCGGGGCACAGATACGCAGTATTTT
J: TRBJ2-3
V: TRBV5-1
D: TRBD2
size: once
length: 15

CDR3: CASSRDRAVGSPLHF
DNA: TGTGCCAGCAGCAGGGACAGGGCTGTTGGTTCACCCCTCCACTTT
J: TRBJ1-6
V: TRBV7-3
D: TRBD1
size: NA
length: 15

CDR3: CASSHSWGQGALYEQYF
DNA: TGTGCCAGCAGCCACTCATGGGGGCAGGGGGCGTTGTACGAGCAGTACTTC
J: TRBJ2-7
V: TRBV14
D: TRBD1
size: once
length: 17

CDR3: CATSEDRPPYEQYF
DNA: TGTGCCACCAGTGAGGACAGGCCCCCCTACGAGCAGTACTTC
J: TRBJ2-7
V: TRBV24-1
D: TRBD1
size: once
length: 14

CDR3: CASSQNFGLPGANVLTF
DNA: TGCGCCAGCAGCCAGAACTTCGGACTACCTGGGGCCAACGTCCTGACTTTC
J: TRBJ2-6
V: TRBV5-1
D: NA
size: NA
length: 17

CDR3: CASSIERVRSTDTQYF
DNA: TGTGCCAGTAGTATAGAGAGGGTGAGGAGCACAGATACGCAGTATTTT
J: TRBJ2-3
V: TRBV19
D: NA
size: once
length: 16

CDR3: CASSSSNRGVREKLFF
DNA: TGTGCCAGCAGTTCCTCCAACAGGGGAGTTCGGGAAAAACTGTTTTTT
J: TRBJ1-4
V: TRBV6-5
D: TRBD1
size: NA
length: 16

CDR3: CASSRTGVNTEAFF
DNA: TGTGCCAGTAGTAGGACAGGGGTGAACACTGAAGCTTTCTTT
J: TRBJ1-1
V: TRBV19
D: TRBD1
size: NA
length: 14

CDR3: CASSEYDSIGSPLHF
DNA: TGTGCCAGCAGTGAATACGACAGTATAGGATCACCCCTCCACTTT
J: TRBJ1-6
V: TRBV25-1
D: NA
size: NA
length: 15

CDR3: CASRPGATYNEQFF
DNA: TGTGCCAGCAGACCAGGGGCCACTTACAATGAGCAGTTCTTC
J: TRBJ2-1
V: TRBV6-4
D: NA
size: NA
length: 14

CDR3: CASRETGVSYGYTF
DNA: TGTGCCAGCAGAGAGACAGGGGTTAGCTATGGCTACACCTTC
J: TRBJ1-2
V: TRBV6-5
D: TRBD1
size: NA
length: 14

CDR3: CASSPRQITDTQYF
DNA: TGTGCCAGCAGTCCCCGACAGATCACAGATACGCAGTATTTT
J: TRBJ2-3
V: TRBV27
D: NA
size: NA
length: 14

CDR3: CASRKTALGYGYTF
DNA: TGTGCCAGCAGAAAGACAGCCCTGGGCTATGGCTACACCTTC
J: TRBJ1-2
V: TRBV27
D: NA
size: NA
length: 14

CDR3: CASSGEVAGVETQYF
DNA: TGCGCCAGCAGCGGCGAAGTAGCGGGAGTTGAGACCCAGTACTTC
J: TRBJ2-5
V: TRBV5-1
D: TRBD2
size: NA
length: 15

CDR3: CASSDPRGSGRSDEQFF
DNA: TGTGCCAGCAGTGATCCCCGGGGGTCAGGTCGTAGCGATGAGCAGTTCTTC
J: TRBJ2-1
V: TRBV28
D: NA
size: NA
length: 17

CDR3: CASSEVPGRRAFF
DNA: TGTGCCAGCAGTGAAGTACCGGGGAGGAGGGCTTTCTTT
J: TRBJ1-1
V: TRBV6-1
D: NA
size: NA
length: 13

CDR3: CAGRGPNSGLALSDTQYF
DNA: TGTGCCGGCCGGGGACCCAACTCAGGACTAGCTCTTTCAGATACGCAGTATTTT
J: TRBJ2-3
V: TRBV7-2
D: TRBD2
size: NA
length: 18

CDR3: CATSPSGASTDTQYF
DNA: TGTGCCACCTCCCCAAGCGGGGCTAGCACAGATACGCAGTATTTT
J: TRBJ2-3
V: TRBV24-1
D: TRBD2
size: once
length: 15

CDR3: CAWTEQNYGYTF
DNA: TGTGCCTGGACGGAACAGAATTATGGCTACACCTTC
J: TRBJ1-2
V: TRBV30
D: NA
size: NA
length: 12

CDR3: CASSLGPVSGGAEDTQYF
DNA: TGTGCCAGCAGCTTAGGACCAGTTAGCGGGGGGGCGGAAGATACGCAGTATTTT
J: TRBJ2-3
V: TRBV7-3
D: TRBD2
size: NA
length: 18

CDR3: CASSGQGMATNEKLFF
DNA: TGTGCCAGCAGCGGACAGGGAATGGCAACTAATGAAAAACTGTTTTTT
J: TRBJ1-4
V: TRBV7-9
D: TRBD1
size: NA
length: 16

CDR3: CASSLFAGGLANTGELFF
DNA: TGTGCCAGCAGTTTATTCGCGGGAGGGCTCGCGAACACCGGGGAGCTGTTTTTT
J: TRBJ2-2
V: TRBV6-2/TRBV6-3
D: TRBD2
size: NA
length: 18

CDR3: CASLWGASWSGYTF
DNA: TGTGCCAGCCTATGGGGAGCCTCGTGGTCTGGCTACACCTTC
J: TRBJ1-2
V: TRBV5-6
D: NA
size: NA
length: 14